Listed below are T cell receptor beta chains from one sample, sequenced in a study of T-cell reconstitution after alpha-beta-depleted transplantation in children. TCRdb used MiXCR to reprocess the PCR reads, holding one entry per CDR3 protein. The table has 300,000 to 400,000 distinct CDR3 sequences, 15% to 20% seen once; the top ten hold roughly two fifths. This specimen was PBMCs, mostly from graft donor cells, taken 360 days after TCRalphabeta/CD19-depleted stem cell transplant. The receptor source for this set is a male patient between 2 and 15 years old who had a stem cell transplant for acute lymphoblastic leukemia, so the T cells may come from the graft donor. Both conserved end residues are part of each CDR3. A D gene is named only where the DNA matches it firmly. The size of a clone is reported for some rows only, either as once, few or many, or as a class for expanded clones.

d_call: TRBD1
clone_size: few
v_call: TRBV4-1
j_call: TRBJ1-1
cdr3_aa: CASSQDGRTGGMNTEAFF
cdr3_nt: TGCGCCAGCAGCCAAGACGGGAGGACAGGGGGGATGAACACTGAAGCTTTCTTT

d_call: TRBD2
clone_size: NA
v_call: TRBV4-3
j_call: TRBJ2-3
cdr3_aa: CASSQGTSGPDTQYF
cdr3_nt: TGCGCCAGCAGCCAAGGTACTAGCGGCCCAGATACGCAGTATTTT

d_call: NA
clone_size: NA
v_call: TRBV9
j_call: TRBJ2-1
cdr3_aa: CASSVKRRQPGHWGYNEQFF
cdr3_nt: TGTGCCAGCAGCGTTAAGCGGCGTCAACCGGGGCACTGGGGCTACAATGAGCAGTTCTTC

d_call: TRBD1
clone_size: NA
v_call: TRBV5-1
j_call: TRBJ1-4
cdr3_aa: CASSPGQGATNEKLFF
cdr3_nt: TGCGCCAGCAGCCCGGGACAGGGCGCAACTAATGAAAAACTGTTTTTT

d_call: NA
clone_size: NA
v_call: TRBV7-6
j_call: TRBJ2-5
cdr3_aa: CASSLGVSGETQYF
cdr3_nt: TGTGCCAGCAGCTTAGGGGTTTCGGGAGAGACCCAGTACTTC

d_call: TRBD2
clone_size: NA
v_call: TRBV25-1
j_call: TRBJ2-1
cdr3_aa: CASSVLASGGNEQFF
cdr3_nt: TGTGCCAGCAGTGTCCTAGCTTCGGGGGGTAATGAGCAGTTCTTC

d_call: TRBD1
clone_size: NA
v_call: TRBV12-3/TRBV12-4
j_call: TRBJ1-2
cdr3_aa: CASTGTGDYGYTF
cdr3_nt: TGTGCCAGTACCGGGACAGGGGACTATGGCTACACCTTC

d_call: NA
clone_size: NA
v_call: TRBV7-2
j_call: TRBJ1-5
cdr3_aa: CASSLVELQPQHF
cdr3_nt: TGTGCCAGCAGCTTAGTTGAACTACAGCCCCAGCATTTT

d_call: TRBD1
clone_size: few
v_call: TRBV27
j_call: TRBJ2-4
cdr3_aa: CASSFLGPTGADIQYF
cdr3_nt: TGTGCCAGCAGTTTTCTTGGCCCTACAGGGGCCGACATTCAGTACTTC

d_call: NA
clone_size: few
v_call: TRBV9
j_call: TRBJ2-3
cdr3_aa: CASSAPQLATDTQYF
cdr3_nt: TGTGCCAGCAGCGCTCCCCAGTTAGCTACAGATACGCAGTATTTT

d_call: NA
clone_size: few
v_call: TRBV20-1
j_call: TRBJ2-3
cdr3_aa: CSARESPDTQYF
cdr3_nt: TGCAGTGCTAGAGAATCACCAGATACGCAGTATTTT

d_call: TRBD2
clone_size: NA
v_call: TRBV3-1
j_call: TRBJ2-7
cdr3_aa: CASSPGLAGPFYEQYF
cdr3_nt: TGTGCCAGCAGCCCGGGACTAGCGGGACCTTTCTACGAGCAGTACTTC

d_call: NA
clone_size: few
v_call: TRBV9
j_call: TRBJ2-4
cdr3_aa: CASSPRPQTLDIQYF
cdr3_nt: TGTGCCAGCAGCCCGAGGCCACAGACGTTGGACATTCAGTACTTC

d_call: TRBD2
clone_size: few
v_call: TRBV12-3/TRBV12-4
j_call: TRBJ2-3
cdr3_aa: CASSFLAGGPYTDTQYF
cdr3_nt: TGTGCCAGCAGTTTTCTAGCGGGAGGACCGTACACAGATACGCAGTATTTT

d_call: NA
clone_size: once
v_call: TRBV20-1
j_call: TRBJ2-1
cdr3_aa: CSAGLRDYNEQFF
cdr3_nt: TGCAGTGCGGGGCTCCGGGACTACAATGAGCAGTTCTTC

d_call: NA
clone_size: NA
v_call: TRBV5-1
j_call: TRBJ2-7
cdr3_aa: CASSPEDSGWDEQYF
cdr3_nt: TGCGCCAGCAGCCCGGAGGATAGCGGATGGGACGAGCAGTACTTC

d_call: NA
clone_size: NA
v_call: TRBV3-1
j_call: TRBJ2-3
cdr3_aa: CASSQKKASDTQYF
cdr3_nt: TGTGCCAGCAGCCAAAAAAAAGCATCAGATACGCAGTATTTT

d_call: NA
clone_size: few
v_call: TRBV7-9
j_call: TRBJ2-7
cdr3_aa: CASSHPIGRYEQYF
cdr3_nt: TGTGCCAGCAGCCACCCCATCGGCCGATATGAGCAGTACTTC